This passage covers 2 T cell receptor beta chains from one sample sequenced in a study of T cells in Graves' hyperthyroidism and ophthalmopathy (dated by TCRdb to the late 2010s). The library was generated by multiplex PCR. TCRdb lists the instrument as Illumina HiSeq 2000. The TCR beta CDR3 regions were amplified from the RNA transcripts. The first round of RT-PCR for the TCR CDR3 was performed with the HTBI primer set and the Qiagen OneStep RT-PCR kit. TCRdb handled the public reads itself, with Q25 trimming in fastp and clone calling in MiXCR, and kept productive beta chains. Every distinct CDR3 protein forms one entry, paired with its most common genes and DNA. This sample is represented by about 530,000 distinct CDR3 sequences; about 15% of them were singletons. Around 17% of the sample is taken by the ten largest. The sequencing input was blood. The source of these receptors is a woman aged 18-29 years with Graves' ophthalmopathy.

This clonotype was recorded many times. The V call is TRBV7-2, the J call TRBJ2-1; 8 bases are shared with TRBD2. The CDR3 consists of 15 residues. After removal of 4 bases from V and 4 bases from J, the junction contained 6 bases not matched to a gene. Germline V gives CDR1 SGHTA, CDR2 FQGNSA. The CDR3 nucleotides read TGTGCCAGCAGCTGGATTAGCGGGGAATACAATGAGCAGTTCTTC. Protein: CASSWISGEYNEQFF.

The chain is built from TRBV6-1 and TRBJ1-1; D is uncertain. Trimming took off 5 bases at V and 7 bases at J, with 11 bases between the two ends. The CDR3 covers 12 residues. Germline CDR1 is MNHNS and CDR2 is SASEGT. CDR3 in amino acids: CASSFRLGEAFF. The CDR3 DNA follows: TGTGCCAGCAGTTTCCGACTTGGTGAAGCTTTCTTT.